The 2 T cell receptor beta chains presented below share a single source sample, sequenced in a study of monozygotic twins with inflammatory bowel disease. TCRdb re-called the 5' RACE reads, yielding one record per CDR3 amino acid sequence without DNA. This sample's table has fewer than 550,000 distinct CDR3 sequences. The sample consisted of blood. These receptors all stem from a human donor with ulcerative colitis or Crohn's disease, or a healthy co-twin of an affected twin (not recorded which).

The chain combines TRBV19 with TRBJ2-1; TCRdb lists TRBD1, though no DNA is available to test this call. Germline CDR1 LNHDA, CDR2 SQIVND (reference sequence). The CDR3 has 13 amino acids. This chain's CDR3 is CASSIRGGDEQFF. Full variable domain (outside the CDR3, taken from reference TRBV19 and TRBJ2-1): DGGITQSPKYLFRKEGQNVTLSCEQNLNHDAMYWYRQDPGQGLRLIYYSQIVNDFQKGDIAEGYSVSREKKESFPLTVTSAQKNPTAFYLCASSIRGGDEQFFGPGTRLTVL.

The J gene is TRBJ2-1, the V gene TRBV29-1. CDR3 length: 12 amino acids. Germline V gene lookup returns CDR1 SQVTM and CDR2 ANQGSEA. CDR3 sequence: CSVEELYNEQFF.